These 6 T cell receptor beta chains share one sample of origin, sequenced in a study of response to subunit inactivated influenza vaccine. TCRdb recomputed calls from the RT-PCR reads with MiXCR, one row per CDR3 protein. The sample has some 500,000 distinct CDR3 sequences; 10% to 15% are singletons. The sequenced sample was PBMCs from blood, obtained roughly 45 days after vaccination. These receptors were collected from a man aged 50 to 59 who received an inactivated influenza vaccine.

This clonotype has a handful of counts. The V and J genes are TRBV9 and TRBJ2-6; TRBD2 is a possible D gene (5 bases). The CDR3 is 16 residues long. Trimming took 0 bases from V and 4 from J, leaving 11 bases between them. Germline values: CDR1 SGDLS, CDR2 YYNGEE. DNA for the CDR3: TGTGCCAGCAGCGTAGGGTTCGGGATAGGGGCCAACGTCCTGACTTTC. Its protein is CASSVGFGIGANVLTF. Full variable domain (outside the CDR3, taken from reference TRBV9 and TRBJ2-6): DSGVTQTPKHLITATGQRVTLRCSPRSGDLSVYWYQQSLDQGLQFLIQYYNGEERAKGNILERFSAQQFPDLHSELNLSSLELGDSALYFCASSVGFGIGANVLTFGAGSRLTVL.

This chain uses TRBV5-1 with TRBJ2-1, with D perhaps TRBD2 (6 bases). This CDR3 has 15 amino acids. The germline V and J ends were trimmed by 6 bases and 4 bases, with 17 bases remaining between them. Germline loops: CDR1 SGHRS, CDR2 YFSETQ. The CDR3 sequence: CASTDGGSGYNEQFF. CDR3 DNA sequence: TGCGCCAGCACCGATGGAGGGTCGGGGTACAATGAGCAGTTCTTC.

The chain employs TRBV7-6 and TRBJ2-7; TRBD1 aligns across 10 bases. Looked up from germline, CDR1 is SGHVS and CDR2 is FNYEAQ. Trimming cost V 4 bases and J 3 bases; bases outside gene matches: 6. CDR3 length: 15 amino acids. The CDR3 region is CASSSAGTGVYEQYF. In nucleotides, the CDR3 is TGTGCCAGCAGCTCAGCCGGGACAGGGGTCTACGAGCAGTACTTC.

This chain links TRBV12-3 or TRBV12-4 with TRBJ1-4; no definite D call. V was shortened by 6 bases and J by 11 bases, with 10 bases between the two germline ends. This CDR3 has 11 residues. In DNA, the CDR3 is TGTGCCAGCAGGGGCCTTGGGAAACTGTTTTTT. Translating gives CASRGLGKLFF.

This clonotype was seen more than once but under ten times. The gene calls are TRBV28 and TRBJ2-5; 12 nucleotides match TRBD2. The trim removed 4 bases at V and 5 bases at J, leaving 11 bases unmatched. Germline lookup yields CDR1 MDHEN and CDR2 SYDVKM. This CDR3 has 17 residues. The CDR3 protein is CASSSILAGGRKETQYF. The CDR3 nucleotides read TGTGCCAGCAGTTCTATACTAGCGGGAGGCAGGAAGGAGACCCAGTACTTC.

The rearrangement links TRBV4-2 to TRBJ1-2; 9 bases agree with TRBD1. The germline CDR1 and CDR2 sequences are LGHNA and YNFKEQ. V dropped 8 bases and J dropped 4; count of bases not matched to a gene: 5. This CDR3 contains 13 residues. CDR3 sequence: CASGQQGAYGYTF. The CDR3 DNA reads TGTGCCAGCGGGCAACAGGGGGCCTATGGCTACACCTTC.